A single T cell receptor beta chain is shown here with its context. The antigen it binds to is not known. Base qualities are not at hand, and no much larger clone is one base apart. This sample is part of a study of blood T cells in healthy people across ages (dated by TCRdb to 2014 to 2015). In the study overall: In model experiments, template switching captured roughly one uniquely barcoded TCR beta cDNA molecule for every two T cells. Using deep sequencing normalized with unique cDNA molecular identifiers, the study measured how TCR beta repertoire diversity changes with age. Four age groups were formed from the donors: young (average about 17 years), middle-aged (just under 40), aged (about 62) and long-lived (around 82). To avoid experimental bias, donors of different ages were distributed randomly across sequencing lanes. Two additional independent replicas of 1 million unique cDNA reads from the same blood draw were analyzed for two donors (one aged 18 to 30 and one aged 80 or older).

General study outcomes and caveats: Compared with the aged group, more naive CD4+ T cells, fewer expanded clones and increased TCR diversity were shown by the long-lived group, suggesting age selection. The percentage of naive T cells measured by flow cytometry correlated strongly with observed TCR beta diversity. Observed TCR beta diversity per million T cells fell roughly linearly with age, and a significant reduction was already apparent by age roughly 40. Estimates of total diversity from one million sequenced T cells were regarded as lower bounds and underestimates. Because the CMV infection status of the donors was unknown, age-related changes in expanded clonotypes may potentially have been confounded. Conclusive comparison of naive and antigen-experienced compartments was prevented by the profiling of bulk unsorted PBMCs.

Libraries were constructed by 5' RACE. Sequenced on an Illumina HiSeq 2500. A second roughly 6 to 12 cycle PCR used a sample-barcoded 5' primer and a J-beta primer mix. A template-switch 5' adaptor carrying 12 random nucleotides introduced a unique molecular identifier onto each TCR beta cDNA molecule. Each sample yielded at least 2.5 million CDR3-containing paired-end reads. First-strand cDNA was synthesized from all RNA with the Mint cDNA synthesis kit, primed by a TRBC-specific oligonucleotide. All cDNA was treated with uracil-DNA glycosylase and then went through a first 18-cycle PCR with the universal primers M1SS and BC2_uni_R. The original pipeline was this. Each sample was normalized by randomly selecting 1 million high-quality reads, each carrying a distinct molecular identifier. Reads sharing molecular identifiers were discarded rather than binned into consensus sequences. MiTCR, with a Q25 quality threshold and the strictest error-elimination algorithm, was used for CDR3 identification, clonotype clustering and error correction. Lower-bound total TCR beta diversity was estimated with a nonparametric unseen species model using Euler transformation. TCRdb itself trimmed the public reads at Q25 with fastp, ran MiXCR and retained productive beta chains. One record per CDR3 amino acid sequence lists the most common genes and DNA. These V and J calls derive from TCRdb rather than the authors' analysis. The sample profile shows roughly 1,300,000 distinct CDR3 sequences; 59% of them were found once. Clones ranked in the top ten supply roughly 6.3% of the sample.

Systemically healthy Caucasian individuals from Russia, some 40 in total and aged about 6 to 100 years, were included as donors. Each donor gave about 10 milliliters of peripheral blood, drawn into EDTA-treated Vacutainer tubes. Ficoll-Paque density-gradient centrifugation was used to isolate PBMCs, with at least 6.5 million per sample. Trizol reagent was used to extract total RNA from the PBMCs, yielding at least 5 micrograms per sample. Naive CD45RAhigh/CD27high T cell percentages were measured by flow cytometry on a PBMC aliquot from every donor. The CDR3 covers 15 residues, taking in both the cysteine and the phenylalanine. Just CDR3 DNA is preserved here, 45 bases in frame from base 1. The germline V gene sets CDR1 to SQVTM and CDR2 to ANQGSEA.

This TCR derives from a man younger than 30 in good health. The source material was blood. Recombination joined TRBV29-1 with TRBJ2-1, and 7 junctional nucleotides match TRBD1. The assigned J gene may be wrong: the sequence end matches TRBJ2-7 better. The DNA sequence follows: TGCAGCGTTGAAGATCGGGACAGCGTTTACAATGAGCAGTACTTC. It translates as CSVEDRDSVYNEQYF.